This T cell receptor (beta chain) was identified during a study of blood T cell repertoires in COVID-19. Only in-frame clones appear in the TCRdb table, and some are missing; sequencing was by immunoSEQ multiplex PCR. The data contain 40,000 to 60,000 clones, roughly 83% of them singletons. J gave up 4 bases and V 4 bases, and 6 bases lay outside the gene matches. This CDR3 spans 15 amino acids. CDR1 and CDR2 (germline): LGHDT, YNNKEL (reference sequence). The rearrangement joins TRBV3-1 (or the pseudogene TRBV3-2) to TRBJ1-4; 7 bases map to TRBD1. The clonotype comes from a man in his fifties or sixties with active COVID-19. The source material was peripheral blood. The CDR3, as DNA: TGTGCCAGCAGCCTTTGGGACAGAGATAATGAAAAACTGTTTTTT. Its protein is CASSLWDRDNEKLFF.